This T cell receptor beta chain was identified during a study of T cell responses to AZD1222 COVID-19 vaccine. On the study more broadly: Pooling of second doses given at about 4 or about 12 weeks was done. Study outcomes and limitations: Reports say nearly half of spike-specific TCRs go after unmutated variant regions. Only six AZD1222 recipients tested seropositive at baseline.

CDR1 and CDR2 (germline): SEHNR, FQNEAQ (reference sequence). Germline trimming cut 5 bases from V and 2 bases from J; bases unmatched to any gene: 18. The CDR3 extends over 19 amino acids. Data came from immunoSEQ multiplex PCR; TCRdb stores just in-frame clones and leaves some out. The sample lists around 130,000 clones; 75% to 90% were seen once. On this clone itself: No antigen is known for it.

The chain carries TRBV7-9 and TRBJ2-7, with 10 bases fitting TRBD2. The origin of this receptor is an adult in good health. Sample: peripheral blood, taken on day 0 of AZD1222 vaccination. This chain's CDR3 is CASSHTIAGGPSIPYEQYF. Written as DNA, the CDR3 is TGTGCCAGCAGCCACACCATAGCGGGGGGCCCCTCCATACCCTACGAGCAGTACTTC.